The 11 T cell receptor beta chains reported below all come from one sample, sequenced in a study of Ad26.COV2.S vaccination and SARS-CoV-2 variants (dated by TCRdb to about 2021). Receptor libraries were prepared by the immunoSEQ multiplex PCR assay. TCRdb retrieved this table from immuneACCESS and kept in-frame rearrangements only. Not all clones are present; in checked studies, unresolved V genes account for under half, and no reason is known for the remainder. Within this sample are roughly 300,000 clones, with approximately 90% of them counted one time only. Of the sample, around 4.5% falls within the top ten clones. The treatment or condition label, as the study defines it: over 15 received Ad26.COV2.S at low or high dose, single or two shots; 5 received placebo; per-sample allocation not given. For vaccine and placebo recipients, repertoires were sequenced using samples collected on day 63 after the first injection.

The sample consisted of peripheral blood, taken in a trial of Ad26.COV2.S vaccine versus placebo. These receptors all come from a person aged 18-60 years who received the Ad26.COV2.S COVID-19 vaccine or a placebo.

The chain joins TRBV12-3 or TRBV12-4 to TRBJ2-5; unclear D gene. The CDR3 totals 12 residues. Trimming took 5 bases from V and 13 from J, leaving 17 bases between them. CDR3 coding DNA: TGTGCCAGCAGTACTGATTACCTCATCAGGTACTTC. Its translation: CASSTDYLIRYF.

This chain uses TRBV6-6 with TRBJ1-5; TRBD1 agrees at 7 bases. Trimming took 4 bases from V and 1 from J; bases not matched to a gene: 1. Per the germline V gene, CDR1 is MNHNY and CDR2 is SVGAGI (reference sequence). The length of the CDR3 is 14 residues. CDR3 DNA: TGTGCCAGCAGTTGGGACAGAAGCAATCAGCCCCAGCATTTT. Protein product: CASSWDRSNQPQHF.

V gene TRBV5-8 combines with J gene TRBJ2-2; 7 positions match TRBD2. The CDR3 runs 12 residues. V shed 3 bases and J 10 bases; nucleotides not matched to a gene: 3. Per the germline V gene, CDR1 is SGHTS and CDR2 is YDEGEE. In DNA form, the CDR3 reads TGTGCCAGCAGCTGGACTAGGGTGGAGCTGTTTTTT. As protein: CASSWTRVELFF.

CDR3 region: CASMGGSNDNEQFF. The CDR3 DNA reads TGTGCCAGCATGGGGGGGAGCAACGACAATGAGCAGTTCTTC. The chain combines TRBV2 with TRBJ2-1, with 7 bases aligning to TRBD2. The V and J ends lost 7 bases and 5 bases, in that order; junction bases with no gene match: 8. This CDR3 comprises 14 residues. CDR1 SNHLY and CDR2 FYNNEI come from the germline V gene. The full variable domain, rest sourced from reference TRBV2 and TRBJ2-1, is EPEVTQTPSHQVTQMGQEVILRCVPISNHLYFYWYRQILGQKVEFLVSFYNNEISEKSEIFDDQFSVERPDGSNFTLKIRSTKLEDSAMYFCASMGGSNDNEQFFGPGTRLTVL.

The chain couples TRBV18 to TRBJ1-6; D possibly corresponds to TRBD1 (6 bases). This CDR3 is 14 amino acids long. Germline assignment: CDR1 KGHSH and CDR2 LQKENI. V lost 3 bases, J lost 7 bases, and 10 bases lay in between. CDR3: CASSPEGVNSPLHF. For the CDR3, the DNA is TGTGCCAGCTCACCGGAGGGGGTGAATTCACCCCTCCACTTT.

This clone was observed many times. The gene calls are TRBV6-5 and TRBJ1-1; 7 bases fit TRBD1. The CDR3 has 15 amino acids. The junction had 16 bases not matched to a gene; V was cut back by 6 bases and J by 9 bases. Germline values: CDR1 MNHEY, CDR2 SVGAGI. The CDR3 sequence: CASRGDSGWDAKAFF. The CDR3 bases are TGTGCCAGCAGGGGGGACAGTGGTTGGGACGCCAAAGCTTTCTTT.

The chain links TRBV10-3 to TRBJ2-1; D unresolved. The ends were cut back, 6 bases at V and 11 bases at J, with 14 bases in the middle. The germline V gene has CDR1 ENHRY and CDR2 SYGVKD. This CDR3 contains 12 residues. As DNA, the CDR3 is TGTGCCATCAGCTCCCTCAGAGATCAGCAGTTCTTC. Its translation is CAISSLRDQQFF.

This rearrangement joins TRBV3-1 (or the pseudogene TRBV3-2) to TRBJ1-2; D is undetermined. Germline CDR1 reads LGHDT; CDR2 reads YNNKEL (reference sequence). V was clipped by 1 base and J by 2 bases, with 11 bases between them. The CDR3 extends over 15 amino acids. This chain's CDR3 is CASSQGVVVNYGYTF. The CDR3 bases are TGTGCCAGCAGCCAAGGTGTCGTCGTCAACTATGGCTACACCTTC.

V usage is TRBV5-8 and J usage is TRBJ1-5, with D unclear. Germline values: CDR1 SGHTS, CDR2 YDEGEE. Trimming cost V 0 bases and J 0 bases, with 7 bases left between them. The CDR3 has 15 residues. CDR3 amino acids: CASSLGQYSNQPQHF. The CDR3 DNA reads TGTGCCAGCAGCTTGGGGCAGTATAGCAATCAGCCCCAGCATTTT.

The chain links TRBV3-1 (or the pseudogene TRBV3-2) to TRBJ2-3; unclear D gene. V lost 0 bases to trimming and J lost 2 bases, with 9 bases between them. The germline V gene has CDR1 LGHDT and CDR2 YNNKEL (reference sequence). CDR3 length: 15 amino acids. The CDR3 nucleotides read TGTGCCAGCAGCCAAGATCTTCAATACACAGATACGCAGTATTTT. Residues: CASSQDLQYTDTQYF.

CDR3 sequence: CASSFPRNNNEKLFF. The CDR3 DNA sequence: TGTGCCAGCAGCTTTCCCAGGAACAATAATGAAAAACTGTTTTTT. The chain carries TRBV7-9 and TRBJ1-4, with D hard to call. The germline V gene encodes CDR1 SEHNR and CDR2 FQNEAQ (reference sequence). There are 15 residues in the CDR3. V lost 3 bases to trimming and J lost 4 bases, with 12 bases between them.